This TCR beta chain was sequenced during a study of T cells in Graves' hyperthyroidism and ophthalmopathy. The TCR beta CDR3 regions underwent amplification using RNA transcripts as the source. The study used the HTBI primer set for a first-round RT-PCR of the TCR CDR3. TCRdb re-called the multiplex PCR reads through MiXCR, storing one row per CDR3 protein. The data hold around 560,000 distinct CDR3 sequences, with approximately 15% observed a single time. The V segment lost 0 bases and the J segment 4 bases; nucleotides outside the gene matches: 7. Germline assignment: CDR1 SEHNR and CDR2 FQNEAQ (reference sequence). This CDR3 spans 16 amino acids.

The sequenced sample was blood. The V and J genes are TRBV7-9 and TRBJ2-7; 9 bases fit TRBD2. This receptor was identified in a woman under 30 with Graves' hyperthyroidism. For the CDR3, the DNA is TGTGCCAGCAGCTTAGCGCTTAGCGGGAGTAGTTACGAGCAGTACTTC. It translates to CASSLALSGSSYEQYF.